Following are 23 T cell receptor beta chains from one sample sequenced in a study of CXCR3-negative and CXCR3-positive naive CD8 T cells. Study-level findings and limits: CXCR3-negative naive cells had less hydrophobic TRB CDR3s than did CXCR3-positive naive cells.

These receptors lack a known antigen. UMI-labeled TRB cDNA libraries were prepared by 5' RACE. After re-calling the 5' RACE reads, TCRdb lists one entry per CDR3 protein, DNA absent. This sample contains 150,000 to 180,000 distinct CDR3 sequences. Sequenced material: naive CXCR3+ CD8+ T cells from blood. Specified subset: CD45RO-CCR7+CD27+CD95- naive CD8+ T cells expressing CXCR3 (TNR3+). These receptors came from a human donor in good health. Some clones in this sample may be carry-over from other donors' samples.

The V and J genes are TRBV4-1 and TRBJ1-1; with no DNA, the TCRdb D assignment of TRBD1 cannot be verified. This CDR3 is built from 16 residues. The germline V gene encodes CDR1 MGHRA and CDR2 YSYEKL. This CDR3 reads CASSQRRTGQNTEAFF.

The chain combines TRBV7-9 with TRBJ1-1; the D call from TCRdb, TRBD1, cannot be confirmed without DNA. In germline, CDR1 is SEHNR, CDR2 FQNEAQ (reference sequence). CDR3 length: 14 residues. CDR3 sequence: CASSQQGRSTEAFF.

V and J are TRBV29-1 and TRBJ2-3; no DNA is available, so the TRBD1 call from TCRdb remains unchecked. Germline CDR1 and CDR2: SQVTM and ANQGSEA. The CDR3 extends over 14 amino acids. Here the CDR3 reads CSVEGQANTDTQYF.

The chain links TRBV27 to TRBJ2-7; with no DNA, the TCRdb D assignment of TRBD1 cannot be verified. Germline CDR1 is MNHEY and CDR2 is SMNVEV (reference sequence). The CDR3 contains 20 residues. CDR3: CASTTVGGSSGRVNNYEQYF.

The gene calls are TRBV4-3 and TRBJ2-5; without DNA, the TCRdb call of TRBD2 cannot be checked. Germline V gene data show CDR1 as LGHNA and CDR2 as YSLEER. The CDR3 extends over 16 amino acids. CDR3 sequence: CASSQGTSGAQETQYF.

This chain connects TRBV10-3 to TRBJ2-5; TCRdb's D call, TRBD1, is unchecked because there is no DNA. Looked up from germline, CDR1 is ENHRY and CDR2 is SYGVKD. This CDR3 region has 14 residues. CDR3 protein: CAISPPDYQETQYF.

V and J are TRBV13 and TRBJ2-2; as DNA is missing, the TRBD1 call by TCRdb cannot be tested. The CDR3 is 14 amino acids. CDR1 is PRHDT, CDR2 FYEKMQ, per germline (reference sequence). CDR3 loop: CASAGQGSSGELFF.

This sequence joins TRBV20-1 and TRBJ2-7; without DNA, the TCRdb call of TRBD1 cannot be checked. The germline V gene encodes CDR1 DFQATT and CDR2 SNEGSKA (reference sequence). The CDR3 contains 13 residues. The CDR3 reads CSASQDISYEQYF.

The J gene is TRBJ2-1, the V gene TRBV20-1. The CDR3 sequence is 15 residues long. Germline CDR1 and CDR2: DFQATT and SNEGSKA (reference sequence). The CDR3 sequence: CSAAKDRNSYNEQFF.

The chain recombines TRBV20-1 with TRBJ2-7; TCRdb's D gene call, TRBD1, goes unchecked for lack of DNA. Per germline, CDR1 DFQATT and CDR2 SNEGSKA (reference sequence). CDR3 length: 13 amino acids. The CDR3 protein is CSARPTGGNEQYF.

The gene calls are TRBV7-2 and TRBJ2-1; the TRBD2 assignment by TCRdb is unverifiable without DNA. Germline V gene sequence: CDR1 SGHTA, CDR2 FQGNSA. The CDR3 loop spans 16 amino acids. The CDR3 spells CASSPPPGLANNEQFF.

CDR3: CASSSEGVPYEQYF. The V call is TRBV27, the J call TRBJ2-7; TCRdb calls TRBD2, which cannot be checked without DNA. The CDR3 is 14 residues long. The V gene's germline CDR1 is MNHEY and CDR2 SMNVEV (reference sequence).

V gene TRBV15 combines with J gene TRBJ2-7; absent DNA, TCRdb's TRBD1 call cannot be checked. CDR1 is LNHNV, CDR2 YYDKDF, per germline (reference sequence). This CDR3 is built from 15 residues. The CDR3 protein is CATSIAGTGSYEQYF.

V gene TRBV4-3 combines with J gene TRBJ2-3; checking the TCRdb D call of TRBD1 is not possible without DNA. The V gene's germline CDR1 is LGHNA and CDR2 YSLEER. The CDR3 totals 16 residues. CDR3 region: CASSLGSGSPTDTQYF.

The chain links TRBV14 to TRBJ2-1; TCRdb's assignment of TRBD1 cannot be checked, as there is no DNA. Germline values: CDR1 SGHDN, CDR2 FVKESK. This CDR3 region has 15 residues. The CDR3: CASSHWQGAYNEQFF.

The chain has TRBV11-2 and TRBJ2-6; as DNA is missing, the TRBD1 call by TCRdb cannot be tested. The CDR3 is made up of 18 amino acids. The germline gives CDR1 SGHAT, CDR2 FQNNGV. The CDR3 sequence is CASSRLTGGMTGANVLTF. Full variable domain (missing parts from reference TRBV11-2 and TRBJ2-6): EAGVAQSPRYKIIEKRQSVAFWCNPISGHATLYWYQQILGQGPKLLIQFQNNGVVDDSQLPKDRFSAERLKGVDSTLKIQPAKLEDSAVYLCASSRLTGGMTGANVLTFGAGSRLTVL.

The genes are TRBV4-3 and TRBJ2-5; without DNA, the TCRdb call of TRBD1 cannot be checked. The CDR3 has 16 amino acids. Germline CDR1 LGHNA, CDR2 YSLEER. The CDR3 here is CASSQVGMGQAETQYF.

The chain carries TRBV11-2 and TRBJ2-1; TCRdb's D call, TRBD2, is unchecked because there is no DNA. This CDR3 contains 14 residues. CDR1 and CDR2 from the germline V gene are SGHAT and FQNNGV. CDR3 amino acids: CASSAGLSYNEQFF.

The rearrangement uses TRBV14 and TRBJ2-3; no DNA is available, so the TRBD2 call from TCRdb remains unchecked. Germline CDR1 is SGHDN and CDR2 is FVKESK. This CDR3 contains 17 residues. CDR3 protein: CASSQDPRGASTDTQYF.

The CDR3 sequence is CASSQEPGGPFYGYTF. The chain employs TRBV3-1 and TRBJ1-2; TCRdb outputs TRBD1, but without DNA this stays unchecked. The CDR3 contains 16 residues. Germline V gene data show CDR1 as LGHDT and CDR2 as YNNKEL (reference sequence). Full variable domain (rest looked up from reference TRBV3-1 and TRBJ1-2): DTAVSQTPKYLVTQMGNDKSIKCEQNLGHDTMYWYKQDSKKFLKIMFSYNNKELIINETVPNRFSPKSPDKAHLNLHINSLELGDSAVYFCASSQEPGGPFYGYTFGSGTRLTVV.

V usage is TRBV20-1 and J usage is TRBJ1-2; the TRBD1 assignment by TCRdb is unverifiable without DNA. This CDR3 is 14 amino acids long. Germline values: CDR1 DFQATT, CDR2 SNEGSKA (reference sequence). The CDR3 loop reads CSARDLYRNYGYTF.

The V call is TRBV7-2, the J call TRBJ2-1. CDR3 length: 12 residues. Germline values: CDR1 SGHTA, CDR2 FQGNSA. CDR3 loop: CASSWPNNEQFF.

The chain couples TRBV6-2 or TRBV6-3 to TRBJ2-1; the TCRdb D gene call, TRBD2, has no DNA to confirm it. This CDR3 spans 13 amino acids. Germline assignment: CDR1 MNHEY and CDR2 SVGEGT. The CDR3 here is CASGEREGNEQFF.